This T cell receptor beta chain was obtained from a study of cytomegalovirus exposure and HLA in healthy donors. This CDR3 is built from 15 residues. The V end was cut by 2 bases, the J end by 0 bases, with 10 bases between. The germline V gene has CDR1 KGHSH and CDR2 LQKENI. PCR involved 60 Vbeta and 13 Jbeta primers. Libraries were prepared by immunoSEQ multiplex PCR; TCRdb keeps only in-frame clonotypes and omits some of them. Of fewer than 200,000 clones in the sample, around 80% are singletons; the top ten hold around 6%. This cohort consisted of healthy bone marrow donors. Sequenced sample: PBMCs. The gene calls are TRBV18 and TRBJ1-1; D is unresolved. The receptor comes from a man aged 35-49 years in good health and CMV-seronegative. The CDR3 here is CASSPVTDMNTEAFF. The DNA for the CDR3 is TGTGCCAGCTCACCAGTTACAGACATGAACACTGAAGCTTTCTTT.